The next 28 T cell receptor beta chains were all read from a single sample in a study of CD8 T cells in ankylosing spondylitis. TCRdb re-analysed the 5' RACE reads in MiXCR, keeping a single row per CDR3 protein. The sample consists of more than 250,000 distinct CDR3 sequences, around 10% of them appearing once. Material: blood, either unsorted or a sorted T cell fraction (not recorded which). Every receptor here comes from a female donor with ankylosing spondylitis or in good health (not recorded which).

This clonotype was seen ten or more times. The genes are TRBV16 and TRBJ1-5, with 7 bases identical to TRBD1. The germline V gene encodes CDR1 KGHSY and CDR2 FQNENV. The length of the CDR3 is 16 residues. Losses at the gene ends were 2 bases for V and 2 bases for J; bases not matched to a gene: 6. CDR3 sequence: CASSQQRTGGNQPQHF. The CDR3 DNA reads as TGTGCCAGCAGCCAACAACGTACAGGGGGCAATCAGCCCCAGCATTTT.

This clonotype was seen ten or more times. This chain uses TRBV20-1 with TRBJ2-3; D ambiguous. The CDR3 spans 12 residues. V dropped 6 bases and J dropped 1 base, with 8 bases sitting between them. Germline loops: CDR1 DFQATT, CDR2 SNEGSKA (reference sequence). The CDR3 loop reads CSASFGTDTQYF. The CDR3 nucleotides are TGCAGTGCCTCTTTTGGCACAGATACGCAGTATTTT.

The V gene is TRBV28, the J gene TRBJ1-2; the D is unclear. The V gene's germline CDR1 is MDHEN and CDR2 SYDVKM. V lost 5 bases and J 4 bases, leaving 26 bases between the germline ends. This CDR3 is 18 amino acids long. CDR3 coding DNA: TGTGCCAGCAGTCCGAATTATTTGCGCAGGACGATCGGCTATGGCTACACCTTC. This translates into CASSPNYLRRTIGYGYTF.

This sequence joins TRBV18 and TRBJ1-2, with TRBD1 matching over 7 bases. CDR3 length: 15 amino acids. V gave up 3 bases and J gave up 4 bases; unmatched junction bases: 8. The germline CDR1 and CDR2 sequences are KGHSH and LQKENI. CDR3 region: CASSPGTEGSYGYTF. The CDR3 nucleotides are TGTGCCAGCTCACCTGGGACAGAGGGTTCCTATGGCTACACCTTC.

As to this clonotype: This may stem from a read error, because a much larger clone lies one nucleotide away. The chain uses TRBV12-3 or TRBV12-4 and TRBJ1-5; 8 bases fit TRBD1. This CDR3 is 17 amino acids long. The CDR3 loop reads CASSTGQGLFSNQPKHF. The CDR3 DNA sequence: TGTGCCAGCAGCACAGGACAGGGCCTGTTCAGCAATCAGCCCAAGCATTTT.

The CDR3 loop reads CASSKGWNTEAFF. CDR3 nucleotides: TGCGCCAGCAGCAAGGGTTGGAACACTGAAGCTTTCTTT. This chain connects TRBV5-1 to TRBJ1-1; D gene ambiguous. Germline CDR1 is SGHRS and CDR2 is YFSETQ. The V and J ends lost 4 bases and 1 base respectively, with 8 bases between them. The CDR3 consists of 13 residues.

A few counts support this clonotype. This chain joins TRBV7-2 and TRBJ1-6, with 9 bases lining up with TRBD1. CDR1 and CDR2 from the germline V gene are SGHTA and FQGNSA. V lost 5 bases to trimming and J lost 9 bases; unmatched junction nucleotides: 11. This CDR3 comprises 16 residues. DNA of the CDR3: TGTGCCAGCAGCCCGCCGCGGGACAGGGTTTCTTCACCCCTCCACTTT. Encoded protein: CASSPPRDRVSSPLHF. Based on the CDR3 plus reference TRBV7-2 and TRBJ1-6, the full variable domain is GAGVSQSPSNKVTEKGKDVELRCDPISGHTALYWYRQSLGQGLEFLIYFQGNSAPDKSGLPSDRFSAERTGGSVSTLTIQRTQQEDSAVYLCASSPPRDRVSSPLHFGNGTRLTVT.

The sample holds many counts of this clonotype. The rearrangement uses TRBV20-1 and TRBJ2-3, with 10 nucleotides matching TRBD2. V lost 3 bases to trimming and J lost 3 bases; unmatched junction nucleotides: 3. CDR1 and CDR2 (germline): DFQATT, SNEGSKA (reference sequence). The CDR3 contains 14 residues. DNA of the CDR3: TGCAGTGCTAGCCCTAGCGGGGGAACAGATACGCAGTATTTT. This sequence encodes CSASPSGGTDTQYF.

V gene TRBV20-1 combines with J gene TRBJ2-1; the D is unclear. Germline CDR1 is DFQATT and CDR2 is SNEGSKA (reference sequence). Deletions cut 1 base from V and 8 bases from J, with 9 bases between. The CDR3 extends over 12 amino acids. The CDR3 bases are TGCAGTGCTAGAGTTCGGTTGGATGAGCAGTTCTTC. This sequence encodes CSARVRLDEQFF.

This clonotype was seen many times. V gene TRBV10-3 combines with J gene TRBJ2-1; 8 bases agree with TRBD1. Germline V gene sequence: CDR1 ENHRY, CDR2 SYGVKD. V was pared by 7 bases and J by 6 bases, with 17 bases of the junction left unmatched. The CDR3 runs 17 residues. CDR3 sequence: CAITGQGLGTGINEQFF. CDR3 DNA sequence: TGTGCCATCACCGGACAGGGCCTTGGGACCGGTATCAATGAGCAGTTCTTC.

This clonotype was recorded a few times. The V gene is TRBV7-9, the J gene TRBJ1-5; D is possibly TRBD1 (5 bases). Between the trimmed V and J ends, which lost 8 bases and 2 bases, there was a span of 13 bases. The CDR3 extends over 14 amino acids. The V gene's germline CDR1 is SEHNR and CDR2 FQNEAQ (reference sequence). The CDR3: CASGGGNRNQPQHF. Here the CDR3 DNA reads TGTGCCAGCGGGGGGGGGAATCGCAATCAGCCCCAGCATTTT.

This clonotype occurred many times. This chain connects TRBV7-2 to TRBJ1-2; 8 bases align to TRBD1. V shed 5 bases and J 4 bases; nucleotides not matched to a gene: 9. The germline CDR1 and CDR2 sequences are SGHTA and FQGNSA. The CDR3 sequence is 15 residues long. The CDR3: CASSTSGDRSYGYTF. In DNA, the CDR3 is TGTGCCAGCAGCACAAGCGGGGACAGGTCCTATGGCTACACCTTC.

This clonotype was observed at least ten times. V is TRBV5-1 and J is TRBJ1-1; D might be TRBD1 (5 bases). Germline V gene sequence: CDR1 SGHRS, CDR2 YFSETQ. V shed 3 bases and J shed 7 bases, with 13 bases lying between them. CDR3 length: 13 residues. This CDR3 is CASSYRGQGEAFF. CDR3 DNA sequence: TGCGCCAGCAGCTATAGGGGCCAGGGTGAAGCTTTCTTT.

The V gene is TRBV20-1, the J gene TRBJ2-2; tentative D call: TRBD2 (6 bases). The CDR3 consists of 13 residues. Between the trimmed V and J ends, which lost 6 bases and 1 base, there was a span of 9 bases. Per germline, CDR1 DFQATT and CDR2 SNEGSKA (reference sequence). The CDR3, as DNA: TGCAGTGCGCCGACTAGGAACACCGGGGAGCTGTTTTTT. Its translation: CSAPTRNTGELFF.

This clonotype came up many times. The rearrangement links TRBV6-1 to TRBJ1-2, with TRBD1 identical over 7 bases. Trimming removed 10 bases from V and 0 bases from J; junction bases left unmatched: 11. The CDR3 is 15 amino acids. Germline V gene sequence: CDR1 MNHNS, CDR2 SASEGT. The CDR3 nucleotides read TGTGCCACTTATAAGGGGACAGCCACTAACTATGGCTACACCTTC. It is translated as CATYKGTATNYGYTF.

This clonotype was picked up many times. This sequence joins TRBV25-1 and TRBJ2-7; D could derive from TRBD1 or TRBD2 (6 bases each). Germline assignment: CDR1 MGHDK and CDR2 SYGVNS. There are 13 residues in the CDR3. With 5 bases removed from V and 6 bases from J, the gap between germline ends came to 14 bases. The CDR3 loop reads CASSPRGGLEQYF. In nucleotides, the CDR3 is TGTGCCAGCAGTCCTAGAGGGGGACTCGAGCAGTACTTC.

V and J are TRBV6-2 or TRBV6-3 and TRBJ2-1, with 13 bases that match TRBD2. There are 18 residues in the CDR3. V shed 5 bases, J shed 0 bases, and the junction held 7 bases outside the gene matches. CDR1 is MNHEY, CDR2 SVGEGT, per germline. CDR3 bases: TGTGCCAGCAGTCGCGGGACTAGCGGGAAAACCTCCTACAATGAGCAGTTCTTC. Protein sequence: CASSRGTSGKTSYNEQFF.

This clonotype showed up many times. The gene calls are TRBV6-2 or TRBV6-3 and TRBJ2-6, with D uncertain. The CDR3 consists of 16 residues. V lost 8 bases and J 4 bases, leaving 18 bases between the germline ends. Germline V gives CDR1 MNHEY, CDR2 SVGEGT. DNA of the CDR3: TGTGCCAGCGGCCGTGGAGCCTCGGTAGGGGCCAACGTCCTGACTTTC. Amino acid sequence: CASGRGASVGANVLTF.

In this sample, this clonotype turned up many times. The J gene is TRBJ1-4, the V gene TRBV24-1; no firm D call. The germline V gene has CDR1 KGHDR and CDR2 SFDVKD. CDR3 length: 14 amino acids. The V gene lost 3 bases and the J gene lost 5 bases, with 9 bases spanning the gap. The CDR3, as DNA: TGTGCCACCAGTGATCACGGGCCGAATGAAAAACTGTTTTTT. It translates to CATSDHGPNEKLFF.

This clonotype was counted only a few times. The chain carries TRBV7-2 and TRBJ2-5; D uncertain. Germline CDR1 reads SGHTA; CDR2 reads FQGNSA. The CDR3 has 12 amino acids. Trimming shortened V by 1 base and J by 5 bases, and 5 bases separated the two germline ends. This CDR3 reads CASSLGMETQYF. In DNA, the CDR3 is TGTGCCAGCAGCTTAGGGATGGAGACCCAGTACTTC.

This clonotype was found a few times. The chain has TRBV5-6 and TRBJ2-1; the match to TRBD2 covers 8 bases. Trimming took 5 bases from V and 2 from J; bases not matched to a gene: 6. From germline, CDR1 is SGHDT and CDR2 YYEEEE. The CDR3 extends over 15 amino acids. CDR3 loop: CASSSAGATYNEQFF. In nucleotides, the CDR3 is TGTGCCAGCAGTTCAGCGGGGGCTACCTACAATGAGCAGTTCTTC.

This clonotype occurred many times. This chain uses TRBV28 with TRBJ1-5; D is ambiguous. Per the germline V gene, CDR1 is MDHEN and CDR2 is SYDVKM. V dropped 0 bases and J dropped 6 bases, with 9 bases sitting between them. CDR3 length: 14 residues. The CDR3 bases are TGTGCCAGCAGTTTATGGGGGATGGGTCAGCCCCAGCATTTT. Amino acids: CASSLWGMGQPQHF.

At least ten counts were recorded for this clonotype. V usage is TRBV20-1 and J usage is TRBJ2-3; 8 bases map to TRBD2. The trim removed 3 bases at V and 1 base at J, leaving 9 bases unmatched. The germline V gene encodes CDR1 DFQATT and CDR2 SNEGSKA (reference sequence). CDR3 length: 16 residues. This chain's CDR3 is CSASRSGSYRTDTQYF. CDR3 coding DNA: TGCAGTGCTAGTCGGAGCGGGAGCTACCGCACAGATACGCAGTATTTT.

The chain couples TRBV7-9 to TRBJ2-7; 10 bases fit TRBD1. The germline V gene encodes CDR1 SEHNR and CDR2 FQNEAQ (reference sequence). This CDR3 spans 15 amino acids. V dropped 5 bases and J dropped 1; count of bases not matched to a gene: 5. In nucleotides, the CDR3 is TGTGCCAGCAGCAACGGACAGGGGGGATCCTACGAGCAGTACTTC. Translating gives CASSNGQGGSYEQYF.

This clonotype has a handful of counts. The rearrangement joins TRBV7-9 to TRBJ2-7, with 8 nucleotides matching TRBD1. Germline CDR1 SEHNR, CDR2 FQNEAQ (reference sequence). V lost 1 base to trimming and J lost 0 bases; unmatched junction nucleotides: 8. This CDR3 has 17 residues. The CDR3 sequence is CASSLGAWGQDSYEQYF. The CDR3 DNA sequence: TGTGCCAGCAGCTTAGGGGCATGGGGACAGGACTCCTACGAGCAGTACTTC. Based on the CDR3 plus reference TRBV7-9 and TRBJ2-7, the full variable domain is DTGVSQNPRHKITKRGQNVTFRCDPISEHNRLYWYRQTLGQGPEFLTYFQNEAQLEKSRLLSDRFSAERPKGSFSTLEIQRTEQGDSAMYLCASSLGAWGQDSYEQYFGPGTRLTVT.

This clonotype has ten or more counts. The CDR3 here is CASSSGGEAFF. DNA of the CDR3: TGCGCCAGCAGCTCGGGGGGTGAAGCTTTCTTT. The rearrangement links TRBV5-1 to TRBJ1-1; perhaps TRBD1 as D (5 bases). Looked up from germline, CDR1 is SGHRS and CDR2 is YFSETQ. The CDR3 has 11 amino acids. The V gene lost 3 bases and the J gene lost 7 bases, with 7 bases spanning the gap.

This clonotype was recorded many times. CDR3 nucleotide sequence: TGCAGTGCTTACAGGGGGGATCAGCCCCAGCATTTT. Amino acid sequence: CSAYRGDQPQHF. The chain recombines TRBV20-1 with TRBJ1-5, with TRBD1 matching over 8 bases. Per germline, CDR1 DFQATT and CDR2 SNEGSKA (reference sequence). V shed 5 bases and J 5 bases; nucleotides not matched to a gene: 2. The CDR3 sequence is 12 residues long.

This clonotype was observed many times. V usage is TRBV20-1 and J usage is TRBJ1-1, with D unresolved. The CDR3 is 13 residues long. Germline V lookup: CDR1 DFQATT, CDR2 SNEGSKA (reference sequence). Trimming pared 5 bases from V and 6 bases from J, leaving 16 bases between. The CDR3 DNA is TGCAGTGCTCCCCCGATCGGTTACGCTGAAGCTTTCTTT. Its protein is CSAPPIGYAEAFF.